The next 2 T cell receptor beta chains were all read from a single sample in a study of CD8+CD57+ T cells in acquired aplastic anemia. Genomic DNA templated the TCR beta VDJ and CDR3 profiling. TCRdb redid the calling of the reads with MiXCR, one entry per CDR3 protein. The sample shows 100,000 to 150,000 distinct CDR3 sequences, 48% of them seen only once. The sequencing sample was made of sorted CD4+, CD8+, or CD8+CD57+ T cells (not recorded which) from PBMCs. These receptors were taken from a human donor in good health, serving as a control.

CDR3 amino acids: CASSHETGGRETQYF. DNA for the CDR3: TGTGCCAGCAGCCATGAGACGGGGGGGCGAGAGACCCAGTACTTC. The chain links TRBV2 to TRBJ2-5; 8 bases are a match to TRBD2. The junction had 10 bases not matched to a gene; V was cut back by 6 bases and J by 4 bases. The germline V gene has CDR1 SNHLY and CDR2 FYNNEI. The CDR3 is 15 amino acids.

The J gene is TRBJ2-7, the V gene TRBV20-1; 10 bases map to TRBD2. In germline, CDR1 is DFQATT, CDR2 SNEGSKA (reference sequence). The CDR3 has 14 residues. V shed 2 bases, J shed 2 bases, and the junction held 3 bases outside the gene matches. CDR3 in DNA: TGCAGTGCTAGAAGCCTAGCGGGGGCCTACGAGCAGTACTTC. This translates into CSARSLAGAYEQYF.